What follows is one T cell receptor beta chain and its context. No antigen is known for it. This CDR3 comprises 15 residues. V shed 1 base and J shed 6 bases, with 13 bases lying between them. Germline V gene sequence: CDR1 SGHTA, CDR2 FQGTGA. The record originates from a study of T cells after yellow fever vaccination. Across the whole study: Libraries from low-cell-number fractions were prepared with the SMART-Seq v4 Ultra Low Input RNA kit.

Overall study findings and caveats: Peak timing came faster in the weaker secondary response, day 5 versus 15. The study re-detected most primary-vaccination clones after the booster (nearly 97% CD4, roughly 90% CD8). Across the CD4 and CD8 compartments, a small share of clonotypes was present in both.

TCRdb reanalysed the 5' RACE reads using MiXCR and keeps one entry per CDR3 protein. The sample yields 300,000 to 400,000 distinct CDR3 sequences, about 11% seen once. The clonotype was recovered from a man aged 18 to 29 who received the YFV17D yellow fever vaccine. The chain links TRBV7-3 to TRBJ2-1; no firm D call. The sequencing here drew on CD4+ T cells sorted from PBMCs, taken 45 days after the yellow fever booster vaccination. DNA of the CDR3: TGTGCCAGCAGCTTAAACAGTGGCCGGGTCAATGAGCAGTTCTTC. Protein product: CASSLNSGRVNEQFF.